One T cell receptor beta chain is described in this entry. The antigen is not known. These data are taken from a study of T cells in Graves' hyperthyroidism and ophthalmopathy. Study findings and constraints: Median prediction lead before ophthalmopathy onset was 6 to 8 months with the model. Appearing also in blood were most of the thyroid clonotypes expanded above 0.001.

A roughly 9.3 ml volume of fresh peripheral blood provided the PBMCs. From RNA transcripts, TCR beta CDR3 regions were amplified. HTBI primers were employed in a first-round RT-PCR of the TCR CDR3. TCRdb called the multiplex PCR reads again in MiXCR, with one record for every CDR3 protein. The sample holds approximately 610,000 distinct CDR3 sequences, approximately 14% seen once. After removal of 2 bases from V and 7 bases from J, the junction contained 1 base not matched to a gene. CDR1 and CDR2 from the germline V gene are MNHEY and SVGEGT. The CDR3 has 15 residues. The rearrangement uses TRBV6-2 or TRBV6-3 and TRBJ2-2; 13 bases align to TRBD2. This receptor was obtained from a woman aged 40-49 years with Graves' ophthalmopathy. Sequenced material: blood. CDR3 sequence reads: CASSYRTSGSGELFF. The DNA for the CDR3 is TGTGCCAGCAGTTACAGGACTAGCGGGAGCGGGGAGCTGTTTTTT.